The T cell receptor beta chain under discussion was sequenced for a study of Graves' ophthalmopathy and Graves' hyperthyroidism. Across the study: The collection of peripheral blood took place at initial diagnosis, before any treatment.

Amplification of TCR beta CDR3 regions used RNA transcripts. HTBI primers were employed in first-round RT-PCR, then a second-round multiplex PCR followed. Each CDR3 protein gets one entry after TCRdb re-called the multiplex PCR reads with MiXCR. The sample lists a few hundred thousand distinct CDR3 sequences, 15% occurring once. Points from the study as a whole: Blood shared most expanded thyroid clonotypes above 0.001 frequency.

The CDR3 has 11 residues. Trimming left V 2 bases short and J 5 bases short, with 4 bases between. At least ten counts were recorded for this clonotype. What it recognizes is unknown. In this cohort, patients with other autoimmune diseases, uncontrolled infections, pregnancy or lactation were excluded. PBMCs stemmed from approximately 10 ml of fresh peripheral blood. V and J are TRBV12-3 or TRBV12-4 and TRBJ2-7, with D hard to call. Material: peripheral blood. The sequence derives from a woman aged 18 to 35 with stable Graves' hyperthyroidism. This CDR3 reads CASSLTHEQYF. Here the CDR3 DNA reads TGTGCCAGCAGTTTAACCCACGAGCAGTACTTC.